Listed below are T cell receptor beta chains from one sample, sequenced in a study of CD8+ T cells in alopecia areata. The protocol was immunoSEQ multiplex PCR, while the TCRdb copy is restricted to in-frame clones and leaves out a portion. In the table there are roughly 230,000 clones, 40% to 45% of which are singletons. This specimen consisted of CD4+ T cells sorted from blood, obtained between weeks 36 and 40, from a patient treated with tofacitinib. Receptors were obtained from a human donor with alopecia areata. Both conserved end residues are part of each CDR3.

v_gene	j_gene	CDR3aa
TRBV27	TRBJ2-1	CASSFAQTSGRNNEQFF
TRBV7-2	TRBJ2-7	CASSLIGSFEQYF
TRBV29-1	TRBJ2-7	CSGTSGRSSEQYF
TRBV19	TRBJ2-7	CASSREGGLYEQYF
TRBV19	TRBJ1-5	CASSPQGVGNQPQHF
TRBV9	TRBJ2-2	CASTTPTNTGELFF
TRBV29-1	TRBJ2-7	CSVRGQGVPQYF
TRBV13	TRBJ2-4	CASSLVGGAKNIQYF
TRBV11-2	TRBJ2-4	CASSLASKNIQYF
TRBV2	TRBJ2-1	CASLATSNEQFF
TRBV7-3	TRBJ2-7	CASSFPRLAGSYEQYF
TRBV11-2	TRBJ2-1	CASSANWGLNEQFF
TRBV18	TRBJ2-1	CASSPAASSYNEQFF
TRBV7-3	TRBJ2-3	CASSSNRGTDTQYF
TRBV27	TRBJ2-3	CASSPGTSVGTDTQYF
TRBV18	TRBJ2-2	CASSPDLDSNTGELFF
TRBV19	TRBJ2-6	CASSRARVGANVLTF
TRBV2	TRBJ1-2	CASSYIPAGGYTF
TRBV11-2	TRBJ2-4	CASSRAGGTGNIQYF
TRBV7-9	TRBJ2-1	CASSLAGTGRHNEQFF
TRBV2	TRBJ2-7	CASSALRQQYF
TRBV29-1	TRBJ2-3	CSTRVSRGGTDTQYF
TRBV30	TRBJ2-3	CAQGGLAGRTDTQYF
TRBV5-1	TRBJ2-2	CASSLEAHTGELFF
TRBV30	TRBJ1-1	CAWSQMVGRTEAFF
TRBV7-2	TRBJ2-7	CASSLETGVSYEQYF
TRBV5-1	TRBJ2-3	CASRLVSLGTDTQYF
TRBV10-3	TRBJ2-7	CAISSTAYEQYF
TRBV2	TRBJ1-2	CASRQGLYGYTF
TRBV2	TRBJ2-6	CASSFRGGTGLSGANVLTF
TRBV4-3	TRBJ2-7	CASSQDAGDEQYF
TRBV10-2	TRBJ2-6	CATGLSSGRATGANVLTF
TRBV29-1	TRBJ1-3	CSVVSGLRGNTIYF
TRBV7-9	TRBJ2-5	CASSPRGQGYKETQYF
TRBV7-9	TRBJ1-3	CASSTGHSGDTIYF
TRBV2	TRBJ2-3	CASSESVKPAQYF
TRBV7-8	TRBJ1-5	CASSSGGNQPQHF
TRBV9	TRBJ2-2	CASSVVVGELFF